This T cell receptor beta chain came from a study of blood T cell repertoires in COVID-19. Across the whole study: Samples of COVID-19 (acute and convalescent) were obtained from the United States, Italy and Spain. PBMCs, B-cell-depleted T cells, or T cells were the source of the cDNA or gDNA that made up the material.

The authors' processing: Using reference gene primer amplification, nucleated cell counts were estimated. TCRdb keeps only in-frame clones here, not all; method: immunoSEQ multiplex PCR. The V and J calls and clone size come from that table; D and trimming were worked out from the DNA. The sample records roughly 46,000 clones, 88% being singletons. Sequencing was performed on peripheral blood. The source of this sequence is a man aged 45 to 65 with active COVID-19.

The CDR3 nucleotides are TGTGCCAGCAGCCAAGAGTGGGGGGTCGGCTATAATTCACCCCTCCACTTT. Its translation is CASSQEWGVGYNSPLHF. The chain employs TRBV3-1 (or the pseudogene TRBV3-2) and TRBJ1-6; D is possibly TRBD1 (5 bases). Germline lookup yields CDR1 LGHDT and CDR2 YNNKEL (reference sequence). This CDR3 has 17 amino acids. The V gene lost 0 bases and the J gene lost 3 bases, with 12 bases spanning the gap.